Listed here are 3 T cell receptor beta chains from one sample, sequenced in a study of control samples from healthy donors and cancer patients. TCRdb keeps only in-frame clones here, not all; method: immunoSEQ multiplex PCR. The data contain fewer than 40,000 clones, approximately 94% of them singletons. Input material: PBMCs. The receptors were sampled from a man in his forties with colorectal cancer.

The CDR3 bases are TGTGCCAGTAGTACTGAGACAGGGGGGGTTACGGTTGGTTTTCGCAATCAGCCCCAGCATTTT. Amino acids: CASSTETGGVTVGFRNQPQHF. The rearrangement links TRBV19 to TRBJ1-5; 9 nucleotides match TRBD1. Germline values: CDR1 LNHDA, CDR2 SQIVND (reference sequence). There are 21 residues in the CDR3. The V segment lost 4 bases and the J segment 2 bases; nucleotides outside the gene matches: 21.

This rearrangement joins TRBV6-5 to TRBJ2-1, with 10 bases aligning to TRBD2. The ends lost 8 bases at V and 6 bases at J; junction bases unmatched: 10. CDR1 and CDR2 from the germline V gene are MNHEY and SVGAGI. CDR3 length: 15 amino acids. This chain's CDR3 is CASALSGGAFNEQFF. DNA for the CDR3: TGTGCCAGCGCCCTCAGCGGGGGGGCCTTCAATGAGCAGTTCTTC.

The chain couples TRBV6-5 to TRBJ2-7; perhaps TRBD1 as D (6 bases). V was pared by 2 bases and J by 13 bases, with 15 bases between. This CDR3 spans 12 amino acids. CDR1 is MNHEY and CDR2 is SVGAGI in the germline V gene. CDR3 amino acids: CASSYAGQHFYF. CDR3 nucleotides: TGTGCCAGCAGTTACGCCGGACAGCACTTTTACTTC.